These T cell receptor beta chains were read from a single sample in a study of T-cell reconstitution after alpha-beta-depleted transplantation in children. TCRdb reanalysed the PCR reads using MiXCR and keeps one entry per CDR3 protein. The profile shows under 85,000 distinct CDR3 sequences, 15% to 20% of them singletons. The source was PBMCs, mostly from graft donor cells, collected 360 days after TCRalphabeta/CD19-depleted stem cell transplant. The receptors were gathered from a male patient aged 2-15 years who had a stem cell transplant for acute lymphoblastic leukemia, so the T cells may come from the graft donor. The CDR3 runs from the conserved cysteine through the conserved F or W. The D gene is left open where the match is weak. Size is stated for part of the rows, as once, few or many counts, or as a class when the clone is expanded.

TRBJ2-7,-,-,TRBV20-1,TGCAGTGCTAGGAGGACCTCGTTGACCTACGAGCAGTACTTC,CSARRTSLTYEQYF
TRBJ1-1,TRBD1,-,TRBV5-1,TGCGCCAGCAGCCCGGGGACAGGGTCCTTTATGAACACTGAAGCTTTCTTT,CASSPGTGSFMNTEAFF
TRBJ2-4,TRBD1,few,TRBV12-3/TRBV12-4,TGTGCCAGCAGAACAGGGGGCAGGGGAAACATTCAGTACTTC,CASRTGGRGNIQYF
TRBJ2-1,TRBD2,few,TRBV12-3/TRBV12-4,TGTGCCAGCACTCTTAGCGGGAGGGCCCCCTACAATGAGCAGTTCTTC,CASTLSGRAPYNEQFF
TRBJ2-1,TRBD1,-,TRBV12-3/TRBV12-4,TGTGCCAGCAGGCATAGACAGGGTAGCTCCTACAATGAGCAGTTCTTC,CASRHRQGSSYNEQFF
TRBJ2-7,-,-,TRBV12-3/TRBV12-4,TGTGCCAGCAGTCTTTATAACAGGGACCACGAGCAGTACTTC,CASSLYNRDHEQYF
TRBJ2-2,TRBD1,-,TRBV11-3,TGTGCCAGCAGCCCAAGGACAGGGTGGACCGGGGAGCTGTTTTTT,CASSPRTGWTGELFF
TRBJ2-7,-,once,TRBV5-1,TGCGCCAGCAGCTATGACAGACCTAATGAGCAGTACTTC,CASSYDRPNEQYF
TRBJ1-1,-,-,TRBV5-1,TGCGCCAGCAGCTTGGGACAGATGAAAGTGAACACTGAAGCTTTCTTT,CASSLGQMKVNTEAFF
TRBJ2-1,-,-,TRBV4-1,TGCGCCAGCAGCCAAGATTCACTAGTTGCATCGAATGAGCAGTTCTTC,CASSQDSLVASNEQFF
TRBJ2-3,-,-,TRBV20-1,TGCAGTGCTAAAGAAGGGCCAGATACGCAGTATTTT,CSAKEGPDTQYF
TRBJ1-5,-,-,TRBV7-8,TGTGCCAGCAGCTCAGGGGACTCCAATCAGCCCCAGCATTTT,CASSSGDSNQPQHF
TRBJ2-3,TRBD2,-,TRBV18,TGTGCCAGCTCACCGAACCTAGCGGGATGGACAGATACGCAGTATTTT,CASSPNLAGWTDTQYF
TRBJ1-1,-,-,TRBV29-1,TGCAGCGTCGAAAAGGCTATGAACACTGAAGCTTTCTTT,CSVEKAMNTEAFF
TRBJ2-7,TRBD2,-,TRBV20-1,TGCAGTGCTACCCGGACTAGCGGGAGGTATTCCTACGAGCAGTACTTC,CSATRTSGRYSYEQYF
TRBJ2-3,-,many,TRBV27,TGTGCCAGCAGTCTCAGGGGTTACACAGATACGCAGTATTTT,CASSLRGYTDTQYF
TRBJ2-3,TRBD2,few,TRBV20-1,TGCAGTGCGGAAGAGGGCCCGACTAGCGGGAGACCTACGCAGTATTTT,CSAEEGPTSGRPTQYF
TRBJ1-5,-,-,TRBV30,TGTGCCTGGAGTGTTCAGACCCAGCCCCAGCATTTT,CAWSVQTQPQHF
TRBJ2-3,TRBD2,many,TRBV5-5,TGTGCCAGCAGCTGGCCGAGCGGGAGTGGCGCAGATACGCAGTATTTT,CASSWPSGSGADTQYF
TRBJ1-1,-,-,TRBV27,TGTGCCAGCAGTTTAAGCAGGGCAAACACTGAAGCTTTCTTT,CASSLSRANTEAFF